The sequence of this TCR beta chain was determined in a study of cytomegalovirus exposure and HLA in healthy donors. The PCR used 60 Vbeta and 13 Jbeta primers. TCRdb's copy holds only in-frame clones and misses some; the assay was immunoSEQ multiplex PCR. This table holds around 180,000 clones, roughly four fifths found once. Germline V CDR1 and CDR2: SGHTA, FQGTGA. The CDR3 spans 15 residues. The V gene end was trimmed by 5 bases and the J gene end by 4 bases; junction bases not matched to a gene: 11. Sequencing was carried out using PBMCs. The chain has TRBV7-3 and TRBJ2-7, with 7 nucleotides matching TRBD1. The sequence came from a woman in her fifties or sixties in good health and CMV-seronegative. The CDR3: CASSTTGTDLYEQYF. CDR3 nucleotides: TGTGCCAGCAGCACAACCGGGACAGACTTGTACGAGCAGTACTTC.